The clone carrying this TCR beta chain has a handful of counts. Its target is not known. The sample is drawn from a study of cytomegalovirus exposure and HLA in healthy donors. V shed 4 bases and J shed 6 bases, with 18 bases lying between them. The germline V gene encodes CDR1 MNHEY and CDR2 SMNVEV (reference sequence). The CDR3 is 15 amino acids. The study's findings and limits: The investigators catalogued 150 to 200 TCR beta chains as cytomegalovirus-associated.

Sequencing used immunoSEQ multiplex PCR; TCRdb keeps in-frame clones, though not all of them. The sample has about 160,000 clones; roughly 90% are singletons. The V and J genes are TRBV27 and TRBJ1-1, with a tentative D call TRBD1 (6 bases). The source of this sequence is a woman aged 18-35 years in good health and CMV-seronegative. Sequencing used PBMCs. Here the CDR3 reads CASSSQGRVSAEAFF. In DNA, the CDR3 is TGTGCCAGCAGTTCTCAGGGGAGGGTGTCGGCTGAAGCTTTCTTT.